These T cell receptor beta chains were read from a single sample in a study of T cells after yellow fever vaccination. TCRdb re-derived calls from the 5' RACE reads in MiXCR, one entry per CDR3 protein. The sample has roughly 310,000 distinct CDR3 sequences; 8.7% are singletons. The material sequenced was PBMCs, taken on the day of the first yellow fever vaccination. The source of these receptors is a man younger than 35 who received the YFV17D yellow fever vaccine. Both conserved end residues are part of each CDR3. The order of the fields is clone size, V gene, J gene, D gene, CDR3 DNA, CDR3 protein. The D gene is left open where the match is weak. Clone size, where shown, is once, few, many, or a class for clones that have expanded.

>.|TRBV10-2|TRBJ1-6|.
TGCGCCAGCAGTGGCAAGGTGAAATTGGGATATAATTCACCCCTCCACTTT
CASSGKVKLGYNSPLHF
>few|TRBV4-2|TRBJ2-1|.
TGTGCCAGCAGCCAAGAGGCGGGACTGGGCCTTTGGGAGCAGTTCTTC
CASSQEAGLGLWEQFF
>few|TRBV4-3|TRBJ2-5|TRBD1
TGCGCCAGCAGCCAAGACAGGGGGCTGGAGACCCAGTACTTC
CASSQDRGLETQYF
>few|TRBV7-2|TRBJ2-5|.
TGTGCCAGCAGCTTATGGGTTGGGGAGACCCAGTACTTC
CASSLWVGETQYF
>.|TRBV28|TRBJ1-4|TRBD1
TGTGCCAGCAGCCGTCAGGGGGCCGATGAAAAACTGTTTTTT
CASSRQGADEKLFF
>.|TRBV7-2|TRBJ2-3|TRBD1
TGTGCCAGCAGCCCCGGGACAGGGTGGACAGATACGCAGTATTTT
CASSPGTGWTDTQYF
>few|TRBV5-4|TRBJ1-2|.
TGTGCCAGCAGCTTGGAAGGGGACCGAGCTAACTATGGCTACACCTTC
CASSLEGDRANYGYTF
>many|TRBV3-1|TRBJ2-7|TRBD1
TGTGCCAGCGGGGACAGGGAGGGCGAGCAGTACTTC
CASGDREGEQYF
>few|TRBV28|TRBJ2-3|.
TGTGCCAGCAGCCCTCGAGTAGCAGATACGCAGTATTTT
CASSPRVADTQYF
>.|TRBV7-2|TRBJ2-3|.
TGTGCCAGCAGCTTAGTAGTGGGGGTCCCCACAGATACGCAGTATTTT
CASSLVVGVPTDTQYF
>.|TRBV4-2|TRBJ2-2|.
TGTGCCAGCAGCCAAGAAACGCAGGAGACTGGGCTGTTTTTT
CASSQETQETGLFF